The clone carrying this T cell receptor (beta chain) was counted between two and nine times. This sample is part of a study of control samples from healthy donors and cancer patients. This table comes from immunoSEQ multiplex PCR, and its TCRdb copy is limited to in-frame clones, with some not included. Here the sample spans about 78,000 clones, 85% to 90% being singletons. V was pared by 3 bases and J by 5 bases, with 19 bases between. The CDR3 has 16 residues. Germline V CDR1 and CDR2: LGHNT, FRNRAP. The TCR originated in a woman aged 60-75 years in good health. This chain joins TRBV12-5 and TRBJ2-5; D is unclear. Specimen: blood. The CDR3 here is CASGFSIDASLETQYF. CDR3 DNA sequence: TGTGCTAGTGGTTTTTCAATTGACGCAAGCCTCGAGACCCAGTACTTC.